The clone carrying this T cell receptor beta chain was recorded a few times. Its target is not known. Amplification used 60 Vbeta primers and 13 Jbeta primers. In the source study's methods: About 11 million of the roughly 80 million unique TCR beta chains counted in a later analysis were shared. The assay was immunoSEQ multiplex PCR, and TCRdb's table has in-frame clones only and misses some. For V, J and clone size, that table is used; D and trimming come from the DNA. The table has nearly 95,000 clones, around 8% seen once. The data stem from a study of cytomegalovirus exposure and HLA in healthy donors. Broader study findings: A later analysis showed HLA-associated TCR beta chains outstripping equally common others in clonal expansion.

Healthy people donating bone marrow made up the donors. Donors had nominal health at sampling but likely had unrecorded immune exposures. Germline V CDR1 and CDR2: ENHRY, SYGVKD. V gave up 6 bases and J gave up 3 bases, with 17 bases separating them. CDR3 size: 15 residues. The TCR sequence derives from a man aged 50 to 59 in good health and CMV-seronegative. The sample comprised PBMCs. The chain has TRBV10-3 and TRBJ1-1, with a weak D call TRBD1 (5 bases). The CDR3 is CAIRGPQGRDTEAFF. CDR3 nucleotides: TGTGCCATCAGGGGGCCTCAGGGTCGCGACACTGAAGCTTTCTTT.